The rows below give T cell receptor beta chains drawn from one sample of a study of shared clonotypes between healthy human individuals. Using immunoSEQ multiplex PCR, the repertoire was profiled, and TCRdb retains in-frame clones only, with some absent. The sample carries about 690,000 clones, 90% recorded once. The specimen sequenced was memory CD8+ T cells from PBMCs. All receptors derive from a man aged 18 to 35 in good health. Some clones in this sample may be carry-over from other donors' samples. CDR3s include the opening cysteine and the closing phenylalanine or tryptophan. A D gene is named only where the DNA matches it firmly. Part of the rows lack a size; the others show once, few, many or a class for expanded clones.

v_call: TRBV6-5; clone_size: .; j_call: TRBJ2-7; d_call: TRBD1; cdr3_aa: CASSSGQATYEQYF; cdr3_nt: TGTGCCAGCAGCAGCGGACAGGCGACCTACGAGCAGTACTTC
v_call: TRBV5-1; clone_size: .; j_call: TRBJ2-7; d_call: .; cdr3_aa: CASSLHPYEQYF; cdr3_nt: TGCGCCAGCAGCTTACACCCCTACGAGCAGTACTTC
v_call: TRBV5-1; clone_size: .; j_call: TRBJ2-7; d_call: .; cdr3_aa: CASSLRRLPVASYEQYF; cdr3_nt: TGCGCCAGCAGCCTAAGGAGACTACCCGTGGCCTCCTACGAGCAGTACTTC
v_call: TRBV27; clone_size: .; j_call: TRBJ2-7; d_call: .; cdr3_aa: CASSSSGTKYEQYF; cdr3_nt: TGTGCCAGCAGTTCGTCCGGGACGAAATACGAGCAGTACTTC
v_call: TRBV27; clone_size: once; j_call: TRBJ1-1; d_call: .; cdr3_aa: CASSLIRATEAFF; cdr3_nt: TGTGCCAGCAGTTTAATTAGGGCCACTGAAGCTTTCTTT
v_call: TRBV5-1; clone_size: .; j_call: TRBJ2-6; d_call: TRBD2; cdr3_aa: CASSLSGGLRSGVYGANVLTF; cdr3_nt: TGCGCCAGCAGCTTGTCGGGGGGATTAAGGAGTGGCGTTTATGGGGCCAACGTCCTGACTTTC
v_call: TRBV9; clone_size: .; j_call: TRBJ1-2; d_call: .; cdr3_aa: CASSVDSTNYGYTF; cdr3_nt: TGTGCCAGCAGCGTAGACAGTACTAACTATGGCTACACCTTC
v_call: TRBV5-3; clone_size: .; j_call: TRBJ2-7; d_call: TRBD2; cdr3_aa: CAREQTGEAVAGENYEQYF; cdr3_nt: TGTGCCAGAGAACAAACCGGGGAGGCAGTAGCGGGAGAAAACTACGAGCAGTACTTC
v_call: TRBV11-2; clone_size: .; j_call: TRBJ2-1; d_call: .; cdr3_aa: CASSLIARGYNEQFF; cdr3_nt: TGTGCCAGCAGCTTAATAGCGAGGGGCTACAATGAGCAGTTCTTC
v_call: TRBV7-9; clone_size: .; j_call: TRBJ2-4; d_call: TRBD1; cdr3_aa: CASSRRTGAVGNIQYF; cdr3_nt: TGTGCCAGCAGTCGCCGGACAGGGGCAGTGGGAAACATTCAGTACTTC
v_call: TRBV11-2; clone_size: .; j_call: TRBJ1-2; d_call: .; cdr3_aa: CASSLSGFHGYTF; cdr3_nt: TGTGCCAGCAGCTTATCAGGATTTCATGGCTACACCTTC
v_call: TRBV5-1; clone_size: .; j_call: TRBJ1-1; d_call: .; cdr3_aa: CASSLSGTYVTEAFF; cdr3_nt: TGCGCCAGCAGCTTGTCTGGGACATACGTCACTGAAGCTTTCTTT
v_call: TRBV29-1; clone_size: .; j_call: TRBJ2-1; d_call: .; cdr3_aa: CSASRIHSAGSSYNEQFF; cdr3_nt: TGCAGCGCGTCCCGTATCCATTCAGCGGGTAGCTCCTACAATGAGCAGTTCTTC
v_call: TRBV7-3; clone_size: .; j_call: TRBJ1-1; d_call: .; cdr3_aa: CASSLTLAPTEAFF; cdr3_nt: TGTGCCAGCAGCTTAACCCTGGCTCCCACTGAAGCTTTCTTT
v_call: TRBV9; clone_size: .; j_call: TRBJ1-1; d_call: .; cdr3_aa: CASSSGEMNTEAFF; cdr3_nt: TGTGCCAGCAGCTCAGGTGAAATGAACACTGAAGCTTTCTTT
v_call: TRBV27; clone_size: .; j_call: TRBJ2-7; d_call: .; cdr3_aa: CASSLSSPFGQYF; cdr3_nt: TGTGCCAGCAGTTTATCCTCACCATTTGGGCAGTACTTC
v_call: TRBV19; clone_size: .; j_call: TRBJ1-5; d_call: .; cdr3_aa: CASSYRYSNQPQHF; cdr3_nt: TGTGCCAGTAGTTACCGTTATAGCAATCAGCCCCAGCATTTT
v_call: TRBV27; clone_size: .; j_call: TRBJ1-1; d_call: TRBD1; cdr3_aa: CASSLMGTGWNTEAFF; cdr3_nt: TGTGCCAGCAGTTTAATGGGGACAGGGTGGAACACTGAAGCTTTCTTT
v_call: TRBV9; clone_size: .; j_call: TRBJ1-4; d_call: .; cdr3_aa: CASTPGATNEKLFF; cdr3_nt: TGTGCCAGCACCCCGGGGGCAACTAATGAAAAACTGTTTTTT
v_call: TRBV19; clone_size: .; j_call: TRBJ2-1; d_call: TRBD2; cdr3_aa: CASSTSGTSGYNEQFF; cdr3_nt: TGTGCCAGTAGTACCAGCGGGACTAGCGGCTACAATGAGCAGTTCTTC
v_call: TRBV9; clone_size: .; j_call: TRBJ2-7; d_call: .; cdr3_aa: CASSAGREQYF; cdr3_nt: TGTGCCAGCAGCGCAGGGCGCGAGCAGTACTTC
v_call: TRBV10-1; clone_size: .; j_call: TRBJ2-7; d_call: TRBD1; cdr3_aa: CASRPGTGGSRPTYEQYF; cdr3_nt: TGCGCCAGCAGACCCGGGACAGGGGGCAGTCGACCGACCTACGAGCAGTACTTC
v_call: TRBV5-1; clone_size: .; j_call: TRBJ2-2; d_call: .; cdr3_aa: CASSRTPWGSDTGELFF; cdr3_nt: TGCGCCAGCAGCCGGACTCCTTGGGGATCGGACACCGGGGAGCTGTTTTTT
v_call: TRBV7-9; clone_size: few; j_call: TRBJ2-5; d_call: TRBD1; cdr3_aa: CASSQRQGKRETQYF; cdr3_nt: TGTGCCAGCAGCCAACGACAGGGGAAGCGGGAGACCCAGTACTTC
v_call: TRBV9; clone_size: once; j_call: TRBJ2-3; d_call: .; cdr3_aa: CASSSGGLPLDTQYF; cdr3_nt: TGTGCCAGCAGCTCAGGAGGCCTCCCGTTGGATACGCAGTATTTT
v_call: TRBV29-1; clone_size: .; j_call: TRBJ2-7; d_call: .; cdr3_aa: CSVATETYEQYF; cdr3_nt: TGCAGCGTTGCAACCGAAACCTACGAGCAGTACTTC
v_call: TRBV19; clone_size: .; j_call: TRBJ2-4; d_call: TRBD1; cdr3_aa: CASKDRTAKNIQYF; cdr3_nt: TGTGCCAGTAAGGACAGGACTGCCAAAAACATTCAGTACTTC
v_call: TRBV27; clone_size: .; j_call: TRBJ2-5; d_call: .; cdr3_aa: CASSMGLQETQYF; cdr3_nt: TGTGCCAGCAGTATGGGACTCCAAGAGACCCAGTACTTC
v_call: TRBV7-6; clone_size: .; j_call: TRBJ2-2; d_call: .; cdr3_aa: CASSRRDGLNTGELFF; cdr3_nt: TGTGCCAGCAGCCGACGGGACGGCCTGAACACCGGGGAGCTGTTTTTT
v_call: TRBV30; clone_size: once; j_call: TRBJ2-1; d_call: TRBD2; cdr3_aa: CAWSPKTSGRAWDEQFF; cdr3_nt: TGTGCCTGGAGTCCCAAGACTAGCGGGAGGGCCTGGGATGAGCAGTTCTTC
v_call: TRBV7-2; clone_size: once; j_call: TRBJ2-1; d_call: TRBD2; cdr3_aa: CVSSIGLAGEGEQFF; cdr3_nt: TGTGTCAGCAGCATTGGACTAGCGGGAGAGGGTGAGCAGTTCTTC
v_call: TRBV29-1; clone_size: .; j_call: TRBJ1-5; d_call: .; cdr3_aa: CSVERAGRRNQPQHF; cdr3_nt: TGCAGCGTTGAAAGGGCAGGGCGGCGCAATCAGCCCCAGCATTTT
v_call: TRBV19; clone_size: once; j_call: TRBJ2-3; d_call: TRBD2; cdr3_aa: CASSSTSGSGDTQYF; cdr3_nt: TGTGCCAGTAGTTCGACTAGCGGGAGTGGAGATACGCAGTATTTT
v_call: TRBV11-2; clone_size: .; j_call: TRBJ1-1; d_call: .; cdr3_aa: CASSLASNTEAFF; cdr3_nt: TGTGCCAGCAGCTTAGCATCGAACACTGAAGCTTTCTTT
v_call: TRBV19; clone_size: few; j_call: TRBJ1-1; d_call: TRBD1; cdr3_aa: CASSIGDRGLGEAFF; cdr3_nt: TGTGCCAGTAGTATAGGGGACAGGGGGCTCGGTGAAGCTTTCTTT
v_call: TRBV7-9; clone_size: once; j_call: TRBJ1-5; d_call: .; cdr3_aa: CASSPGDYSNQPQHF; cdr3_nt: TGTGCCAGCAGCCCCGGGGATTATAGCAATCAGCCCCAGCATTTT
v_call: TRBV4-1; clone_size: .; j_call: TRBJ2-7; d_call: .; cdr3_aa: CASSQVARWTYEQYF; cdr3_nt: TGCGCCAGCAGCCAAGTTGCCAGATGGACGTACGAGCAGTACTTC
v_call: TRBV10-2; clone_size: .; j_call: TRBJ2-7; d_call: TRBD1; cdr3_aa: CASSSLGEGQGTGQYF; cdr3_nt: TGCGCCAGCAGTTCCCTTGGTGAGGGACAGGGCACCGGGCAGTACTTC
v_call: TRBV9; clone_size: .; j_call: TRBJ2-1; d_call: TRBD2; cdr3_aa: CASSARAGTSGNNEQFF; cdr3_nt: TGTGCCAGCAGCGCAAGAGCGGGGACTAGCGGGAACAATGAGCAGTTCTTC
v_call: TRBV7-3; clone_size: .; j_call: TRBJ2-3; d_call: TRBD1; cdr3_aa: CASSLDRGGTDTQYF; cdr3_nt: TGTGCCAGCAGCCTGGACAGGGGAGGCACAGATACGCAGTATTTT
v_call: TRBV19; clone_size: .; j_call: TRBJ1-5; d_call: .; cdr3_aa: CASSMQGLIQPQHF; cdr3_nt: TGTGCCAGTAGTATGCAGGGATTAATTCAGCCCCAGCATTTT
v_call: TRBV27; clone_size: .; j_call: TRBJ2-7; d_call: .; cdr3_aa: CASSLGGVFGLSYEQYF; cdr3_nt: TGTGCCAGCAGTTTAGGGGGCGTCTTCGGACTCTCCTACGAGCAGTACTTC
v_call: TRBV2; clone_size: .; j_call: TRBJ1-3; d_call: .; cdr3_aa: CASSWKSGNTIYF; cdr3_nt: TGTGCCAGCAGTTGGAAATCTGGAAACACCATATATTTT
v_call: TRBV7-9; clone_size: .; j_call: TRBJ2-2; d_call: TRBD1; cdr3_aa: CASSSSGTESFTGELFF; cdr3_nt: TGTGCCAGCAGCTCCTCCGGGACAGAGAGTTTCACCGGGGAGCTGTTTTTT
v_call: TRBV28; clone_size: .; j_call: TRBJ2-2; d_call: TRBD1; cdr3_aa: CASSSRTGLFTGELFF; cdr3_nt: TGTGCCAGCAGCTCTCGGACAGGTCTCTTTACCGGGGAGCTGTTTTTT
v_call: TRBV5-1; clone_size: .; j_call: TRBJ1-2; d_call: .; cdr3_aa: CASSLAGPADGYTF; cdr3_nt: TGCGCCAGCAGCTTGGCCGGTCCTGCGGACGGCTACACCTTC
v_call: TRBV7-9; clone_size: .; j_call: TRBJ1-2; d_call: .; cdr3_aa: CASSTLSRAYGYTF; cdr3_nt: TGTGCCAGCAGCACACTCAGCAGGGCCTATGGCTACACCTTC
v_call: TRBV2; clone_size: .; j_call: TRBJ2-1; d_call: TRBD2; cdr3_aa: CASSVREGVNEQFF; cdr3_nt: TGTGCCAGCAGTGTGCGGGAGGGGGTCAATGAGCAGTTCTTC
v_call: TRBV28; clone_size: once; j_call: TRBJ2-1; d_call: TRBD2; cdr3_aa: CASSFPWGGRAGGYNEQFF; cdr3_nt: TGTGCCAGCAGTTTTCCTTGGGGGGGTCGAGCGGGAGGCTACAATGAGCAGTTCTTC
v_call: TRBV15; clone_size: .; j_call: TRBJ2-3; d_call: TRBD2; cdr3_aa: CATRSSGTDTQYF; cdr3_nt: TGTGCCACCAGATCTAGCGGTACAGATACGCAGTATTTT
v_call: TRBV5-6; clone_size: .; j_call: TRBJ2-7; d_call: .; cdr3_aa: CASSRPTRTGFYEQYF; cdr3_nt: TGTGCCAGCAGCCGCCCAACCAGGACTGGCTTTTACGAGCAGTACTTC
v_call: TRBV7-9; clone_size: .; j_call: TRBJ2-7; d_call: .; cdr3_aa: CASSLGAGRNTYEQYF; cdr3_nt: TGTGCCAGCAGCTTAGGTGCAGGGAGGAATACCTACGAGCAGTACTTC
v_call: TRBV5-1; clone_size: many; j_call: TRBJ2-6; d_call: TRBD1; cdr3_aa: CASSLGQGVSGANVLTF; cdr3_nt: TGCGCCAGCAGCTTGGGACAGGGCGTCTCTGGGGCCAACGTCCTGACTTTC
v_call: TRBV12-5; clone_size: .; j_call: TRBJ2-3; d_call: TRBD2; cdr3_aa: CASGPADLSGRFTDTQYF; cdr3_nt: TGTGCTAGTGGTCCTGCCGACTTAAGCGGGAGGTTCACAGATACGCAGTATTTT
v_call: TRBV4-2; clone_size: few; j_call: TRBJ1-2; d_call: .; cdr3_aa: CASSHLTGSDGYTF; cdr3_nt: TGTGCCAGCAGCCACCTAACAGGGAGCGATGGCTACACCTTC
v_call: TRBV27; clone_size: .; j_call: TRBJ2-1; d_call: TRBD1; cdr3_aa: CASSFGTGHFF; cdr3_nt: TGTGCCAGCAGTTTTGGGACAGGGCACTTCTTC
v_call: TRBV28; clone_size: .; j_call: TRBJ1-3; d_call: .; cdr3_aa: CASTLGRRWPNTIYF; cdr3_nt: TGTGCCAGCACCCTGGGACGGAGATGGCCCAACACCATATATTTT
v_call: TRBV9; clone_size: .; j_call: TRBJ1-3; d_call: .; cdr3_aa: CASSVGPSGNTIYF; cdr3_nt: TGTGCCAGCAGCGTAGGACCGTCTGGAAACACCATATATTTT
v_call: TRBV6-6; clone_size: .; j_call: TRBJ2-5; d_call: .; cdr3_aa: CASKAMSGWETQYF; cdr3_nt: TGTGCCAGCAAGGCAATGTCGGGGTGGGAGACCCAGTACTTC
v_call: TRBV28; clone_size: .; j_call: TRBJ1-2; d_call: .; cdr3_aa: CASTKSDATGFSSGYTF; cdr3_nt: TGTGCCAGCACCAAATCCGACGCCACAGGGTTTTCGAGTGGCTACACCTTC